This T cell receptor (beta chain) was retrieved from a study of post-analysis software for immune sequencing data (dated by TCRdb to the mid-2010s). About the investigation overall: Relapsing-remitting, secondary progressive and progressive-relapsing multiple sclerosis were recorded as disease courses, and subtype annotation was lacking for some patients. A subset of samples was prepared in parallel using single-end sample barcoding, then pooled and co-amplified after Illumina adapter ligation. The patient repertoires were set against ten to eleven previously published healthy control repertoires from donors whose ages ranged from roughly 6 to 26 years.

Worth noting for this clonotype: What this receptor recognizes is not known. No base-level quality is on record; no much larger clone is a single base apart.

Broader findings and caveats from the paper: The multiple sclerosis patient group was slightly younger than the control group. Normalized Chao1 diversity was significantly lower in multiple sclerosis patients than controls, suggesting substantial peripheral T-cell clonal expansion. Direct clustering with F measure showed strong co-clustering of samples prepared in the same batch, prompting a batch-effect correction.

To demonstrate the VDJtools post-analysis software, the study profiled TCR beta repertoires from the peripheral blood of 13 young patients with multiple sclerosis. The multiple sclerosis patients were children and adolescents between about 6 and 16 years of age. Library creation used PCR. Instrument used: Illumina HiSeq 2500. Unique molecular identifiers were incorporated into TCR beta cDNA libraries to reduce PCR and sequencing biases. Per 1 to 10 million input T cells, 500,000 or so cDNA molecules were obtained, such that each molecule approximated one T cell. The patient libraries were prepared and sequenced using the same protocol as the earlier healthy control dataset. Samples belonging to the same batch were prepared together, multiplexed and sequenced on a shared HiSeq lane. In the original analysis: Raw barcoded reads were processed with MIGEC, discarding single-read molecular identifier groups before consensus assembly and CDR3 extraction. Clonotype tables were post-analysed with VDJtools, normalizing diversity by down-sampling all datasets to the smallest sample size. Repertoire overlap clustering matched CDR3 amino acid but not nucleotide sequences to correct batch-related cross-sample contamination. The public reads were reanalyzed by TCRdb: fastp trimming at Q25, MiXCR alignment, in-frame beta chains only. Each record represents a unique CDR3 protein, reported with the most common genes and DNA among its rows. The V and J calls and clone size are TCRdb's, not the authors'. The sample data list around 260,000 distinct CDR3 sequences, and 30% to 45% of these were observed just once. The top ten constitute more than 4% of the sample.

The sequence was obtained from a girl under 18 with multiple sclerosis. The sample consisted of blood.

DNA sequence: TGTGCCAGCAAAGGACTGCTTAACTATGGCTACACCTTC. The encoded protein is CASKGLLNYGYTF. This receptor chain uses TRBV6-5 and TRBJ1-2; the D gene remains uncertain. The germline V gene specifies MNHEY as CDR1 and SVGAGI as CDR2. The CDR3 measures 13 amino acids from cysteine to phenylalanine. Kept here is only the CDR3 DNA, which spans 39 bases and is read in frame from base 1. Cut back by 7 bases and 1 base, the V and J ends lie 10 bases apart.